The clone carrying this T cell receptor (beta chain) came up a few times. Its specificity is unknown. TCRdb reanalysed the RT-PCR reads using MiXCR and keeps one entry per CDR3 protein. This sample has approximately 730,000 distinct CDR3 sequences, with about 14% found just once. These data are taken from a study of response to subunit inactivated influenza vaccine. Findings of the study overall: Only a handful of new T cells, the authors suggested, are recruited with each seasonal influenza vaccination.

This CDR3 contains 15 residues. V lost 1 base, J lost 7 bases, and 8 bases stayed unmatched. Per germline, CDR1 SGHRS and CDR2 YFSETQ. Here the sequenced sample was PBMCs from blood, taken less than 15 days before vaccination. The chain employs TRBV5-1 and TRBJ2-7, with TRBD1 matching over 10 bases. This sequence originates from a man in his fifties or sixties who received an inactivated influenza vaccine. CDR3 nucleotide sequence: TGCGCCAGCAGCTTGAGCGGACAGGGGGTAGGTGAGCAGTACTTC. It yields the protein CASSLSGQGVGEQYF.